The T cell receptor (beta chain) described here comes from a study of shared clonotypes between healthy human individuals. Study-wide context: The study used three CD4 naive, three CD4 memory, two CD8 naive and one CD8 memory plate per donor.

Investigators divided CD4+ cells into CD45RA+ naive and CD45RA-negative memory subsets. About this clone: Its antigen is unidentified.

General study results and limits: Compared with clonotypes that all four donors shared, non-shared clonotypes had lower generation probabilities. It was the few donors that limited the genetic and exposure-history diversity represented.

Profiled with immunoSEQ multiplex PCR; TCRdb holds only in-frame clones, not every one. The table includes hundreds of thousands of clones, less than 85% detected once. This CDR3 has 15 residues. CDR1 is SGHAT and CDR2 is FQNNGV in the germline V gene. The trim removed 5 bases at V and 2 bases at J, leaving 6 bases unmatched. The sample comprised memory CD4+ T cells sorted from blood. As for subset: CD45RA-negative fraction. This TCR derives from a woman in her twenties or thirties in good health. The V and J genes are TRBV11-2 and TRBJ2-1, with 7 bases that match TRBD2. The CDR3 DNA reads TGTGCCAGCAGCCCTAGCGGCGTAACCTACAATGAGCAGTTCTTC. It is translated as CASSPSGVTYNEQFF.